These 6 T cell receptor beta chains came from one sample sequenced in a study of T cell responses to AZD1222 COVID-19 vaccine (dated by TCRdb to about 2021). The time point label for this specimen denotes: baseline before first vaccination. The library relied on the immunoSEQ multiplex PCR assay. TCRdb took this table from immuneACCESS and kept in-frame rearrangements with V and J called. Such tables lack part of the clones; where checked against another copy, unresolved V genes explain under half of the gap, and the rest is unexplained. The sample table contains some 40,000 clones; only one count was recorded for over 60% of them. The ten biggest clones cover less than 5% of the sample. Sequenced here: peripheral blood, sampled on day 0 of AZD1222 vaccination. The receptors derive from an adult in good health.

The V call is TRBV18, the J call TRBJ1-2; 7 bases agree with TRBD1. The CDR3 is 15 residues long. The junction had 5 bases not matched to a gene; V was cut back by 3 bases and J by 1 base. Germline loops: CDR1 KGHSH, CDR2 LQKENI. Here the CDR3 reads CASSPGTANNYGYTF. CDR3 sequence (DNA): TGTGCCAGCTCACCCGGGACAGCCAATAACTATGGCTACACCTTC. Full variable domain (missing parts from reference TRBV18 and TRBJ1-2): NAGVMQNPRHLVRRRGQEARLRCSPMKGHSHVYWYRQLPEEGLKFMVYLQKENIIDESGMPKERFSAEFPKEGPSILRIQQVVRGDSAAYFCASSPGTANNYGYTFGSGTRLTVV.

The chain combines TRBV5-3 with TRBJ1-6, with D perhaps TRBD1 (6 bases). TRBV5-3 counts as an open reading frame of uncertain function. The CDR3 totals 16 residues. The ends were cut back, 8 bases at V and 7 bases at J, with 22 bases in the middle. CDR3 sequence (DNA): TGTGCCAGCCTGAGCCTGCCGGGGGCCCGAAATTCACCCCTCCACTTT. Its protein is CASLSLPGARNSPLHF.

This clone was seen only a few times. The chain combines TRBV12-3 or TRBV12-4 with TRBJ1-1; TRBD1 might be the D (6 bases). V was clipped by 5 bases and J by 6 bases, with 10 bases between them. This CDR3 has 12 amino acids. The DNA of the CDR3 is TGTGCCAGCAGTCGCAGGGGCCCTGAAGCTTTCTTT. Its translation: CASSRRGPEAFF.

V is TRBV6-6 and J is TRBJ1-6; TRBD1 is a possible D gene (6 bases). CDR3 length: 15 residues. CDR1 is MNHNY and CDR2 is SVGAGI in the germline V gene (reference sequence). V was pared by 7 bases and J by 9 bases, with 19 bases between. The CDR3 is CASIGGPSGGSPLHF. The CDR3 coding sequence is TGTGCCAGCATAGGGGGGCCATCCGGCGGTTCACCCCTCCACTTT.

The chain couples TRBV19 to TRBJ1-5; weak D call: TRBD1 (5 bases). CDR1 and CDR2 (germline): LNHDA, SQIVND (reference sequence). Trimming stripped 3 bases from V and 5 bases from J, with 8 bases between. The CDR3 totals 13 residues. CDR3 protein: CASSIRVDQPQHF. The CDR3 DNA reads TGTGCCAGTAGTATCAGGGTAGATCAGCCCCAGCATTTT.

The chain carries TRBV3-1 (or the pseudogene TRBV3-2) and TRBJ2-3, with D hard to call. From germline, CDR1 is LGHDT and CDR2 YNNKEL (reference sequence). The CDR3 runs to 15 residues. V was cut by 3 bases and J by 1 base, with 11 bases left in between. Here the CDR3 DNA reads TGTGCCAGCAGCCAGACTTTTTGGGGCACAGATACGCAGTATTTT. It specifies CASSQTFWGTDTQYF.